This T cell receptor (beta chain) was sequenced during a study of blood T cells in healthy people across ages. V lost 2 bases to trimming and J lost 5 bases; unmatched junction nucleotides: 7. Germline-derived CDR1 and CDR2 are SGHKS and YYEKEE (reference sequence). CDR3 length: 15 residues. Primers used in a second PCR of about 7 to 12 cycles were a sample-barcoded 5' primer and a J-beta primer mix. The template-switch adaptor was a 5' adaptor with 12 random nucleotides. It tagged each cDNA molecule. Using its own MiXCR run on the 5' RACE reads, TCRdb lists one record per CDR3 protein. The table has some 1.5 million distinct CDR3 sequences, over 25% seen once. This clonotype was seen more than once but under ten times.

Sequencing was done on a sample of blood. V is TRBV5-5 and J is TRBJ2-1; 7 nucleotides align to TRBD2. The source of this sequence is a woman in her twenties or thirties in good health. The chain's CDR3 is CASSFGTTLNNEQFF. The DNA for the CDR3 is TGTGCCAGCAGCTTCGGGACTACTTTAAACAATGAGCAGTTCTTC.